The source of this T cell receptor (beta chain) is a study of graft-versus-host responses after intestinal transplantation. In the study overall: Transplantation in recipients was multivisceral, liver-intestinal, or isolated intestinal.

Points on this clone: Its antigen is still unknown. The sample has other DNA sequences that encode this CDR3 too.

V shed 2 bases and J shed 0 bases, with 8 bases lying between them. The CDR3 runs 14 residues. Per germline, CDR1 SGHRS and CDR2 YFSETQ. Measured with immunoSEQ multiplex PCR; TCRdb has only the in-frame clones, and not every one. The data contain about 90,000 clones, about 91% of them singletons. The V gene is TRBV5-1, the J gene TRBJ1-2, with D unclear. The clonotype comes from a human donor who received an intestinal transplant. This sample comprised unstimulated CD8+ T cells sorted from spleen or lymph node cells, obtained before intestinal transplant. CDR3 nucleotides: TGCGCCAGCAGCTTACGGGGTCCTAACTATGGCTACACCTTC. Encoded protein: CASSLRGPNYGYTF.